A single sample is the source of the 4 T cell receptor beta chains below, sequenced in a study of T cell responses to AZD1222 COVID-19 vaccine. Libraries were prepared by immunoSEQ multiplex PCR; TCRdb keeps only in-frame clonotypes and omits some of them. This repertoire shows about 84,000 clones, 80% to 90% found once; its top ten account for 30% to 35%. Sequences were derived from peripheral blood, sampled on day 0 of AZD1222 vaccination. Every receptor here comes from an adult in good health.

This chain connects TRBV19 to TRBJ1-4, with 9 bases fitting TRBD1. Germline CDR1 LNHDA, CDR2 SQIVND (reference sequence). This CDR3 is 14 amino acids long. V lost 3 bases, J lost 7 bases, and 3 bases stayed unmatched. In nucleotides, the CDR3 is TGTGCCAGTAGTATCGGGACAGGGCCTGAAAAACTGTTTTTT. Its protein is CASSIGTGPEKLFF.

V gene TRBV2 combines with J gene TRBJ2-5; D is perhaps TRBD2 (6 bases). Per germline, CDR1 SNHLY and CDR2 FYNNEI. V was clipped by 2 bases and J by 5 bases, with 15 bases between them. There are 15 residues in the CDR3. CDR3 amino acids: CASSERWGGGETQYF. The CDR3 nucleotides read TGTGCCAGCAGTGAAAGATGGGGAGGAGGTGAGACCCAGTACTTC.

This clone came up a few times. The rearrangement links TRBV5-1 to TRBJ2-7; 10 bases are a match to TRBD1. CDR3 size: 15 residues. Germline V gene sequence: CDR1 SGHRS, CDR2 YFSETQ. Trimming removed 0 bases from V and 3 bases from J; junction bases left unmatched: 3. The DNA for the CDR3 is TGCGCCAGCAGCTTGGGACAGGGGGCGTACTACGAGCAGTACTTC. It yields the protein CASSLGQGAYYEQYF. Variable domain in full (rest from reference TRBV5-1 and TRBJ2-7): KAGVTQTPRYLIKTRGQQVTLSCSPISGHRSVSWYQQTPGQGLQFLFEYFSETQRNKGNFPGRFSGRQFSNSRSEMNVSTLELGDSALYLCASSLGQGAYYEQYFGPGTRLTVT.

The chain combines TRBV28 with TRBJ1-6; 7 positions match TRBD1. Unmatched junction bases numbered 8, after V lost 8 bases and J lost 7 bases. This CDR3 is built from 14 residues. The germline V gene encodes CDR1 MDHEN and CDR2 SYDVKM. CDR3 loop: CASGLGDRNSPLHF. The CDR3 DNA reads as TGTGCCAGCGGCTTAGGGGACAGAAATTCACCCCTCCACTTT. The full variable domain, in which reference TRBV28 and TRBJ1-6 provide the parts outside the CDR3, is DVKVTQSSRYLVKRTGEKVFLECVQDMDHENMFWYRQDPGLGLRLIYFSYDVKMKEKGDIPEGYSVSREKKERFSLILESASTNQTSMYLCASGLGDRNSPLHFGNGTRLTVT.